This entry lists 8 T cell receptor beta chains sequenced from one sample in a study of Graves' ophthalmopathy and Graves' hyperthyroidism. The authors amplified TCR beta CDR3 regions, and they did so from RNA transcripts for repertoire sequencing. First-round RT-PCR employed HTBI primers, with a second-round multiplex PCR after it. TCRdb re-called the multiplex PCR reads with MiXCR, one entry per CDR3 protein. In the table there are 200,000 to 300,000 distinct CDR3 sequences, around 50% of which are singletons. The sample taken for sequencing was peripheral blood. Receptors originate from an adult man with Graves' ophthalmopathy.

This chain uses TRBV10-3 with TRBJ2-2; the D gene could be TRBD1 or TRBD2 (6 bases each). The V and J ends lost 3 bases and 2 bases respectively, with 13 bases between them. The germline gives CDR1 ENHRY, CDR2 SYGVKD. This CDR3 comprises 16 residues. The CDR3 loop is CAISDFGGRNTGELFF. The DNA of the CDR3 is TGTGCCATCAGTGATTTCGGGGGCCGTAACACCGGGGAGCTGTTTTTT.

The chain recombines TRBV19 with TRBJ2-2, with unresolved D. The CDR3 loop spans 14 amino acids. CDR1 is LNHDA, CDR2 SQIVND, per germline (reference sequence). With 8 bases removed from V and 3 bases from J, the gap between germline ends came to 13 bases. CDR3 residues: CASEDPLDTGELFF. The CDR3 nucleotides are TGTGCCAGTGAGGACCCCCTGGACACCGGGGAGCTGTTTTTT.

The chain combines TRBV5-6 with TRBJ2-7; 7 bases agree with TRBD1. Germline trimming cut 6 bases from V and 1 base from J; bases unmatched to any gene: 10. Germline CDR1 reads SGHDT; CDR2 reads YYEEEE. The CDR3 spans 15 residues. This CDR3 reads CASTKGTASSYEQYF. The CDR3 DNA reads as TGTGCCAGCACCAAGGGGACAGCCTCTTCCTACGAGCAGTACTTC.

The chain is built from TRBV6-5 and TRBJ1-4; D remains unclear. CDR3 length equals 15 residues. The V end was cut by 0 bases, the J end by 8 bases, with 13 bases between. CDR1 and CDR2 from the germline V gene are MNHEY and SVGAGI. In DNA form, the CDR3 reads TGTGCCAGCAGTTACTCAGGCGGAAGAGAGGAAAAACTGTTTTTT. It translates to CASSYSGGREEKLFF.

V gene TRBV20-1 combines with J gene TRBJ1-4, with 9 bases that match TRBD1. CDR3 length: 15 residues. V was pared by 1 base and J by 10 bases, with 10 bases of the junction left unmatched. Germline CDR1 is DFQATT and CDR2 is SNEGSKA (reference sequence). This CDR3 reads CSARGWGQGDGKLFF. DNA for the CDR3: TGCAGTGCTAGAGGGTGGGGACAGGGAGATGGAAAACTGTTTTTT.

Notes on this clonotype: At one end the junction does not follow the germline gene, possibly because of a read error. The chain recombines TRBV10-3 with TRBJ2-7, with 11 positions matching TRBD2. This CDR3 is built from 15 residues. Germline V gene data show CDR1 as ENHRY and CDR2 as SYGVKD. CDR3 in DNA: TGTGCCAGCAGTTCGGGACTAGCGGCGTCCTACGAGCAGTACTTC. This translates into CASSSGLAASYEQYF.

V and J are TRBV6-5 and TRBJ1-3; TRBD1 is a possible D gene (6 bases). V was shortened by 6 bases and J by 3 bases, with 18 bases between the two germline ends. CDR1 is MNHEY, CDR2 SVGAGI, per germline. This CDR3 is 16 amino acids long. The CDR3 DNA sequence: TGTGCCAGCAGCCTCCTCCGGGGGCAGGGTGGAAACACCATATATTTT. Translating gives CASSLLRGQGGNTIYF.

The CDR3 coding sequence is TGCGCCAGCAGCCCGTCCCCAAGCGGGGACACCGGGGAGCTGTTTTTT. As protein: CASSPSPSGDTGELFF. The chain carries TRBV5-1 and TRBJ2-2; 7 bases match TRBD2. The length of the CDR3 is 16 residues. Germline V lookup: CDR1 SGHRS, CDR2 YFSETQ. The J segment lost 3 bases and the V segment lost 4 bases, leaving 9 bases of the junction unmatched. Together with reference TRBV5-1 and TRBJ2-2, the CDR3 gives the full variable domain: KAGVTQTPRYLIKTRGQQVTLSCSPISGHRSVSWYQQTPGQGLQFLFEYFSETQRNKGNFPGRFSGRQFSNSRSEMNVSTLELGDSALYLCASSPSPSGDTGELFFGEGSRLTVL.